This T cell receptor (beta chain) was captured in a study of blood T cell repertoires in COVID-19. Study at large: The United States, Italy and Spain supplied acute and convalescent COVID-19 samples. The analysed material was cDNA or gDNA that came from T cells, B-cell-depleted T cells, or PBMCs.

In the authors' workflow: Estimation of nucleated cell counts relied on the amplification of reference gene primers. Profiled with immunoSEQ multiplex PCR; TCRdb holds only in-frame clones, not every one. V and J calls plus clone size are reproduced from that table; the DNA served to infer D and trimming. The top ten hold about 4.5% of the sample, which has 210,000 or so clones, approximately 90% seen once. CDR1 is MGHRA and CDR2 is YSYEKL in the germline V gene. This CDR3 is 18 amino acids long. V shed 0 bases and J shed 0 bases, with 14 bases lying between them. The chain uses TRBV4-1 and TRBJ1-4; maybe TRBD1 (5 bases). Sample: peripheral blood. The clonotype was recovered from a man aged 50 to 60 with acute or convalescent COVID-19. The CDR3 sequence is CASSQDIGHSATNEKLFF. CDR3 nucleotides: TGCGCCAGCAGCCAAGATATTGGACACAGTGCAACTAATGAAAAACTGTTTTTT.